Sequencing of this TCR beta chain was carried out in a study of T cells in Graves' hyperthyroidism and ophthalmopathy. Germline V gene sequence: CDR1 WNHNN, CDR2 SYGVQD (reference sequence). This CDR3 has 16 amino acids. The V end lost 0 bases, the J end lost 0 bases, and 11 bases lay between the germline ends. TCR beta CDR3 region amplification was performed from RNA transcripts. The TCR CDR3 first-round RT-PCR relied on the HTBI primer set. TCRdb independently ran MiXCR on the multiplex PCR reads; one entry per CDR3 protein. In the table there are roughly 510,000 distinct CDR3 sequences, about 20% of which are singletons.

The specimen sequenced was blood. V and J are TRBV10-1 and TRBJ1-1; D may be TRBD1 (5 bases). The receptor was derived from a man younger than 30 with Graves' hyperthyroidism. This chain's CDR3 is CASSESKGIMNTEAFF. The DNA of the CDR3 is TGCGCCAGCAGTGAGTCTAAGGGGATAATGAACACTGAAGCTTTCTTT.